This T cell receptor beta chain was captured in a study of regulatory T cells in long-lasting Graves disease. The wider study: Graves' disease counted as persistent after over 5 years of antithyroid drugs with positive TSH receptor antibodies. Study-level points and caveats: TCR diversity in persistent Graves' patients was below that of newly diagnosed ones. New patients shared some 980 public clonotypes, and persistent patients shared more, with 2,741.

This clonotype was detected only a few times. Its target is not known. Specified time point: persistent/refractory GD, antithyroid drugs over 5 years with positive TRAb. The TCR library used RNA extracted from PBMCs. Building the TCR beta libraries relied on iRepertoire HTBI primers, and CDR3 regions underwent Arm-PCR. Each CDR3 protein gets one entry after TCRdb re-called the multiplex PCR reads with MiXCR. This table has roughly 500,000 distinct CDR3 sequences, less than 25% appearing once. The source of this sequence is a female donor with Graves disease. The sample consisted of peripheral blood mononuclear cells (PBMCs), taken when the disease was refractory, from a patient treated with antithyroid drugs.

In DNA, the CDR3 is TGCGCCAGCAGTGAGTCGAGGGGGATCCTCATGAGGACTGAAGCTTTCTTT. Its protein is CASSESRGILMRTEAFF. The chain joins TRBV10-2 to TRBJ1-1; D might be TRBD1 (6 bases). Germline V gene data show CDR1 as WSHSY and CDR2 as SAAADI. Trimming removed 0 bases from V and 5 bases from J, with 19 bases in between. The CDR3 contains 17 residues.